These 24 T cell receptor beta chains came from one sample sequenced in a study of radiotherapy plus CTLA-4 blockade in lung cancer. The table came from immunoSEQ multiplex PCR; TCRdb's copy has only in-frame clones and leaves some out. This table has about 32,000 clones, roughly 70% appearing once. Sample: peripheral blood, taken from a patient treated with radiotherapy plus ipilimumab. All receptors come from a human donor with non-small cell lung cancer that progressed on radiotherapy plus ipilimumab.

This clone showed up just a few times. The chain carries TRBV18 and TRBJ2-7; the match to TRBD2 covers 12 bases. Germline CDR1 and CDR2: KGHSH and LQKENI. With 2 bases clipped from V and 0 bases from J, the junction kept 2 bases outside the gene matches. CDR3 length: 16 amino acids. The CDR3 sequence: CASSPKTSGSSYEQYF. The CDR3 DNA reads TGTGCCAGCTCACCAAAGACTAGCGGGAGCTCCTACGAGCAGTACTTC.

V is TRBV4-3 and J is TRBJ1-4, with D perhaps matching TRBD1 (5 bases). The CDR3 is made up of 15 amino acids. Trimming shortened V by 4 bases and J by 7 bases, and 16 bases separated the two germline ends. CDR1 and CDR2 from the germline V gene are LGHNA and YSLEER. This chain's CDR3 is CASSPSRRAFEKLFF. CDR3 nucleotides: TGCGCCAGCAGCCCCTCCCGCAGGGCCTTTGAAAAACTGTTTTTT.

In this sample, this clone turned up a few times. The gene calls are TRBV15 and TRBJ1-1; no definite D call. The CDR3 is 12 amino acids. Germline CDR1 and CDR2: LNHNV and YYDKDF (reference sequence). V was trimmed by 0 bases and J by 7 bases, leaving 6 bases between them. CDR3 nucleotide sequence: TGTGCCACCAGCAGAGATGACGTTGAAGCTTTCTTT. Its protein is CATSRDDVEAFF. Drawing the rest from reference TRBV15 and TRBJ1-1, the complete variable domain is DAMVIQNPRYQVTQFGKPVTLSCSQTLNHNVMYWYQQKSSQAPKLLFHYYDKDFNNEADTPDNFQSRRPNTSFCFLDIRSPGLGDTAMYLCATSRDDVEAFFGQGTRLTVV.

This chain uses TRBV6-1 with TRBJ2-4; weak D call: TRBD1 (6 bases). Germline lookup yields CDR1 MNHNS and CDR2 SASEGT. This CDR3 is 14 amino acids long. V was cut by 6 bases and J by 9 bases, with 18 bases left in between. The CDR3 sequence is CASSLTGLTPIQYF. The CDR3 coding sequence is TGTGCCAGCAGCTTGACAGGTCTTACCCCCATTCAGTACTTC.

This clone was seen a few times. J is TRBJ2-1 and V is TRBV6-6; 10 positions agree with TRBD2. Germline CDR1 reads MNHNY; CDR2 reads SVGAGI (reference sequence). V shed 2 bases and J 7 bases; nucleotides not matched to a gene: 8. The CDR3 spans 16 residues. Here the CDR3 DNA reads TGTGCCAGCAGTTACACCTCCGGGACTAGCGAGAATGAGCAGTTCTTC. This gives the protein CASSYTSGTSENEQFF.

The rearrangement links TRBV4-1 to TRBJ1-1, with a possible D match to TRBD1 (6 bases). Trimming took off 1 base at V and 4 bases at J, with 10 bases between the two ends. The CDR3 length is 14 residues. CDR1 and CDR2 (germline): MGHRA, YSYEKL. The CDR3 region is CASSQATGRTEAFF. The CDR3 bases are TGCGCCAGCAGCCAAGCGACAGGACGCACTGAAGCTTTCTTT.

This clone has more than one count but fewer than ten. The chain joins TRBV5-6 to TRBJ1-2; D ambiguous. Per germline, CDR1 SGHDT and CDR2 YYEEEE. V was clipped by 0 bases and J by 2 bases, with 8 bases between them. This CDR3 has 14 residues. This CDR3 is CASSLASKNYGYTF. In DNA form, the CDR3 reads TGTGCCAGCAGCTTGGCCTCCAAAAACTATGGCTACACCTTC.

J is TRBJ2-5 and V is TRBV6-1, with D possibly matching TRBD2 (5 bases). This CDR3 has 16 amino acids. Trimming removed 0 bases at V and 4 bases at J, with 15 bases between. Germline values: CDR1 MNHNS, CDR2 SASEGT. The CDR3 loop reads CASSEAIGGLVETQYF. CDR3 nucleotides: TGTGCCAGCAGTGAAGCCATCGGCGGGCTGGTAGAGACCCAGTACTTC.

The chain couples TRBV5-4 to TRBJ2-2; a weak D match, TRBD2 (6 bases). In germline, CDR1 is SGHNT, CDR2 YYREEE (reference sequence). The ends were cut back, 0 bases at V and 0 bases at J, with 6 bases in the middle. The CDR3 runs 15 residues. The CDR3 DNA sequence: TGTGCCAGCAGCTTGGCTAGCGCGAACACCGGGGAGCTGTTTTTT. It is translated as CASSLASANTGELFF. Full variable domain (remainder filled in from reference TRBV5-4 and TRBJ2-2): ETGVTQSPTHLIKTRGQQVTLRCSSQSGHNTVSWYQQALGQGPQFIFQYYREEENGRGNFPPRFSGLQFPNYSSELNVNALELDDSALYLCASSLASANTGELFFGEGSRLTVL.

The chain has TRBV4-1 and TRBJ1-4; D unclear. This CDR3 comprises 15 residues. V lost 3 bases, J lost 7 bases, and 15 bases lay in between. Germline V gene sequence: CDR1 MGHRA, CDR2 YSYEKL. The CDR3 DNA is TGCGCCAGCAGCCACCAGGAGGCGACCCTTGAAAAACTGTTTTTT. This gives the protein CASSHQEATLEKLFF.

The J gene is TRBJ2-3, the V gene TRBV28; TRBD2 matches at 8 bases. Germline CDR1 is MDHEN and CDR2 is SYDVKM. J was trimmed by 6 bases and V by 5 bases; bases with no gene match: 13. The CDR3 extends over 16 amino acids. Here the CDR3 reads CASSPLGAGGKDTQYF. CDR3 DNA: TGTGCCAGCAGTCCCCTCGGGGCGGGGGGAAAGGATACGCAGTATTTT.

The chain employs TRBV18 and TRBJ1-2; 8 bases map to TRBD1. V lost 2 bases, J lost 8 bases, and 10 bases stayed unmatched. The V gene's germline CDR1 is KGHSH and CDR2 LQKENI. This CDR3 has 15 amino acids. This chain's CDR3 is CASSPNGGQGKGYTF. In nucleotides, the CDR3 is TGTGCCAGCTCACCAAACGGTGGACAGGGAAAAGGCTACACCTTC.

The chain combines TRBV7-9 with TRBJ2-7; D ambiguous. The germline V gene encodes CDR1 SEHNR and CDR2 FQNEAQ (reference sequence). Trimming shortened V by 2 bases and J by 3 bases, and 11 bases separated the two germline ends. This CDR3 comprises 14 residues. CDR3 DNA sequence: TGTGCCAGCAGCTTAACCTCGGGCGACTACGAGCAGTACTTC. It yields the protein CASSLTSGDYEQYF.

The J gene is TRBJ2-7, the V gene TRBV14; D gene unclear. V was shortened by 0 bases and J by 3 bases, with 6 bases between the two germline ends. CDR3 length equals 13 residues. Germline V gene lookup returns CDR1 SGHDN and CDR2 FVKESK. As DNA, the CDR3 is TGTGCCAGCAGCCAAGACACCCTCTACGAGCAGTACTTC. This codes for CASSQDTLYEQYF. The full variable domain, completed using reference TRBV14 and TRBJ2-7, is EAGVTQFPSHSVIEKGQTVTLRCDPISGHDNLYWYRRVMGKEIKFLLHFVKESKQDESGMPNNRFLAERTGGTYSTLKVQPAELEDSGVYFCASSQDTLYEQYFGPGTRLTVT.

This chain uses TRBV18 with TRBJ1-1; D ambiguous. The germline gives CDR1 KGHSH, CDR2 LQKENI. Trimming took off 2 bases at V and 5 bases at J, with 15 bases between the two ends. The CDR3 totals 15 residues. Written as DNA, the CDR3 is TGTGCCAGCTCACCAAATCAGGACGCGAGGACTGAAGCTTTCTTT. Amino acids: CASSPNQDARTEAFF.

The chain carries TRBV6-1 and TRBJ2-1; unclear D gene. Trimming stripped 3 bases from V and 8 bases from J, with 8 bases between. CDR1 is MNHNS, CDR2 SASEGT, per germline. The CDR3 extends over 12 amino acids. This chain's CDR3 is CASSDSRYEQFF. The CDR3 coding sequence is TGTGCCAGCAGTGATTCTCGCTATGAGCAGTTCTTC.

The rearrangement joins TRBV4-3 to TRBJ1-5; D is unclear. The CDR3 totals 15 residues. Looked up from germline, CDR1 is LGHNA and CDR2 is YSLEER. V was pared by 5 bases and J by 0 bases, with 11 bases between. This CDR3 is CASSASAYSNQPQHF. The CDR3 DNA reads as TGCGCCAGCAGCGCCTCAGCTTATAGCAATCAGCCCCAGCATTTT.

The J gene is TRBJ1-1, the V gene TRBV5-6; D remains ambiguous. The germline V gene has CDR1 SGHDT and CDR2 YYEEEE. This CDR3 spans 12 amino acids. V was shortened by 0 bases and J by 3 bases, with 3 bases between the two germline ends. The CDR3 loop is CASSLGYTEAFF. The CDR3 region has the DNA TGTGCCAGCAGCTTGGGGTACACTGAAGCTTTCTTT.

This clone was counted between two and nine times. The chain combines TRBV28 with TRBJ2-7; D perhaps matches TRBD1 (7 bases). The germline V gene has CDR1 MDHEN and CDR2 SYDVKM. CDR3 length equals 13 residues. V was cut by 6 bases and J by 3 bases, with 12 bases left in between. CDR3 sequence reads: CASRRDSYYEQYF. Here the CDR3 DNA reads TGTGCCAGCAGGCGGGACAGTTACTACGAGCAGTACTTC.

This chain connects TRBV5-4 to TRBJ2-1, with TRBD2 matching 13 bases. Germline V lookup: CDR1 SGHNT, CDR2 YYREEE (reference sequence). The CDR3 loop spans 17 amino acids. The J segment lost 0 bases and the V segment lost 2 bases, leaving 2 bases of the junction unmatched. CDR3 amino acids: CASSLRLAGGSYNEQFF. The CDR3 bases are TGTGCCAGCAGCTTACGACTAGCGGGGGGCTCCTACAATGAGCAGTTCTTC.

The V and J genes are TRBV28 and TRBJ1-1; a weak D match, TRBD1 (6 bases). The CDR3 runs 13 residues. Between the trimmed V and J ends, which lost 5 bases and 1 base, there was a span of 8 bases. CDR1 is MDHEN, CDR2 SYDVKM, per germline. This CDR3 is CASSLDRNTEAFF. The CDR3, as DNA: TGTGCCAGCAGTCTGGACAGGAACACTGAAGCTTTCTTT.

The rearrangement joins TRBV30 to TRBJ2-2; no clear D gene. Germline V CDR1 and CDR2: GTSNPN, SVGIG (reference sequence). The CDR3 totals 12 residues. The germline V and J ends were trimmed by 0 bases and 6 bases, with 5 bases remaining between them. The CDR3 sequence: CAWSVLSGELFF. As DNA, the CDR3 is TGTGCCTGGAGTGTACTGTCCGGGGAGCTGTTTTTT.

The chain is built from TRBV6-6 and TRBJ2-7, with 11 positions matching TRBD2. The V gene end was trimmed by 5 bases and the J gene end by 6 bases; junction bases not matched to a gene: 9. This CDR3 has 15 amino acids. The germline CDR1 and CDR2 sequences are MNHNY and SVGAGI (reference sequence). The chain's CDR3 is CASSTLAGGLPEQYF. The CDR3, as DNA: TGTGCCAGCAGTACCTTAGCGGGAGGGCTCCCCGAGCAGTACTTC.

There are a few counts of this clone. The V call is TRBV28, the J call TRBJ2-1; TRBD2 might be the D (6 bases). The CDR3 has 16 residues. Trimming took off 5 bases at V and 7 bases at J, with 21 bases between the two ends. Germline CDR1 is MDHEN and CDR2 is SYDVKM. CDR3 protein: CASSGLGTELENEQFF. DNA for the CDR3: TGTGCCAGCAGTGGTCTTGGGACTGAACTCGAGAATGAGCAGTTCTTC.